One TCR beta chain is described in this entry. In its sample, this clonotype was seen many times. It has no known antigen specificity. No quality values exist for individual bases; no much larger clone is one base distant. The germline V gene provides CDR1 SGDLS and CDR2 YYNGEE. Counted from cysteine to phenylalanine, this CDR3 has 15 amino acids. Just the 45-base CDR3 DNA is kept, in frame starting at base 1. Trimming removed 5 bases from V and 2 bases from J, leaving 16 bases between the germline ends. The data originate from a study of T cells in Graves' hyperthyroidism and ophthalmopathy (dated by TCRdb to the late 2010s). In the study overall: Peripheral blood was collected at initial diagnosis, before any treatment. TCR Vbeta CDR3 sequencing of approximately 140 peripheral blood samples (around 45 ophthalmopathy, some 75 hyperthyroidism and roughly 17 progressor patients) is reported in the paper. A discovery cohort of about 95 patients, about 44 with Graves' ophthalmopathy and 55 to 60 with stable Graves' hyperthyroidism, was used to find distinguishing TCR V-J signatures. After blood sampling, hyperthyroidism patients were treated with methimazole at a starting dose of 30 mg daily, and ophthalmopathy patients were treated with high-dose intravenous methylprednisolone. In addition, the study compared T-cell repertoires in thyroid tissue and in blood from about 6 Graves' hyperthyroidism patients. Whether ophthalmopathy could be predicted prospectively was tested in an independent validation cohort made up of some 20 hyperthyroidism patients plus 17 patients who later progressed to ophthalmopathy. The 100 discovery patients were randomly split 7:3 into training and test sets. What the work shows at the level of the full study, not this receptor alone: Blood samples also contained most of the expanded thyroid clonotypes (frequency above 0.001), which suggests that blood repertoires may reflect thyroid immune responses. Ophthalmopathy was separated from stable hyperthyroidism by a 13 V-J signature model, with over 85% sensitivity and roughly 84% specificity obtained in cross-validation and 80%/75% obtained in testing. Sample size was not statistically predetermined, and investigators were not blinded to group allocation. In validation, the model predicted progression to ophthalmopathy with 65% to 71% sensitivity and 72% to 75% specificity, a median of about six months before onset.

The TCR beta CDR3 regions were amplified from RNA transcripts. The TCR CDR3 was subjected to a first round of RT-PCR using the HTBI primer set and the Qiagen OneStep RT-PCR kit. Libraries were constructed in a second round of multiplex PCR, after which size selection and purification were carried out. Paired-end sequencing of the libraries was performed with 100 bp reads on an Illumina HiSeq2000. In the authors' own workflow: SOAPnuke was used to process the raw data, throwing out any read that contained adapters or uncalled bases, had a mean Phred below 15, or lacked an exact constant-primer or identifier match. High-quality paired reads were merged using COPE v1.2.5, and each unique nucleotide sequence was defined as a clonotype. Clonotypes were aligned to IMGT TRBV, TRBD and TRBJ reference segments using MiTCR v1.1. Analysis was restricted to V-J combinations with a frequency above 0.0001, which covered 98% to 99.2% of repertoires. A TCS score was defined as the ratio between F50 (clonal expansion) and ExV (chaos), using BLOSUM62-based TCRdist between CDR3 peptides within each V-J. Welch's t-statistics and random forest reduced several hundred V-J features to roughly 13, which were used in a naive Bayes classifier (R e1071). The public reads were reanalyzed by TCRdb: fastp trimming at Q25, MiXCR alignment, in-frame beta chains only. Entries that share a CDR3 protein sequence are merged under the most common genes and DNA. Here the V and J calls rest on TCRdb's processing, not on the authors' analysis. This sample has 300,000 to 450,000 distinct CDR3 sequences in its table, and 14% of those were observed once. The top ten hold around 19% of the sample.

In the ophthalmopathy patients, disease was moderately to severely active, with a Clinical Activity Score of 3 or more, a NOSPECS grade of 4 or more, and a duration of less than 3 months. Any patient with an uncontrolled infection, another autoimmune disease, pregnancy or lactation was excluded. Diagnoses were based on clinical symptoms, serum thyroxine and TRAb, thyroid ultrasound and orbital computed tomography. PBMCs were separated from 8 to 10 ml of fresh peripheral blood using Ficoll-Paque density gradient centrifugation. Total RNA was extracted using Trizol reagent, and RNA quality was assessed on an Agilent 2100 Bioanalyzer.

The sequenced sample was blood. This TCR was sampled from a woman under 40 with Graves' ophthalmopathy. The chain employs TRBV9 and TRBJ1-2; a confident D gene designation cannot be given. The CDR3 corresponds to CASSLDPTQNYGYTF. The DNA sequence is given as TGTGCCAGCAGTCTGGACCCGACACAGAACTATGGCTACACCTTC.